The next 4 T cell receptor beta chains were all read from a single sample in a study of molecular identifiers for immune sequencing clone quantification. TCRdb re-called the PCR reads with MiXCR, one entry per CDR3 protein. The table lists tens of thousands of distinct CDR3 sequences, approximately 26% of them singletons. Specimen: naive CD8+ T cells from blood, with Jurkat cell RNA spiked in. Subset: FACS-sorted CD8+CD4-CCR7+CD45RA+ naive T cells. All receptors come from a human donor in good health. Some libraries in this study had Jurkat cell RNA spiked in.

Comment on this clonotype: A much larger clone is a single base away; this may be a read error. The chain recombines TRBV27 with TRBJ1-1; D is undetermined. Deletions cut 2 bases from V and 8 bases from J, with 15 bases between. Per germline, CDR1 MNHEY and CDR2 SMNVEV (reference sequence). The CDR3 contains 14 residues. The chain's CDR3 is CASSLLAGCTEAFF. As DNA, the CDR3 is TGTGCCAGCAGTTTACTCGCGGGGTGCACCGAAGCTTTCTTT.

This clonotype was seen a few times. A much bigger clone sits one base away, suggesting this may be a read error. The V call is TRBV5-6, the J call TRBJ2-7; a possible D gene is TRBD2 (6 bases). V gave up 2 bases and J gave up 4 bases, with 22 bases separating them. The CDR3 loop spans 17 amino acids. Germline lookup yields CDR1 SGHDT and CDR2 YYEEEE. The CDR3 region has the DNA TGTGCCAGCAGCTTATGCCCCGGGAGTGGATTTGGGTACGAGCAGTACTTC. Translation gives CASSLCPGSGFGYEQYF.

As concerns this clonotype: Since a much larger clone is just one base distant, this may be a read error. The chain uses TRBV29-1 and TRBJ2-1; 7 bases line up with TRBD2. This CDR3 has 13 residues. V lost 5 bases and J lost 8; bases outside the gene matches: 9. Germline CDR1 SQVTM, CDR2 ANQGSEA. In DNA, the CDR3 is TGCAGCGTTAGTCCGGGGGGTTTGGATGAGCAGTTCTTC. It is translated as CSVSPGGLDEQFF.

This chain links TRBV16 with TRBJ2-7, with D perhaps matching TRBD1 (5 bases). V was shortened by 2 bases and J by 6 bases, with 17 bases between the two germline ends. This CDR3 region has 15 residues. The germline V gene has CDR1 KGHSY and CDR2 FQNENV. DNA of the CDR3: TGTGCCAGCAGCCAAGCTCGCCAGGGCCCCTGCGAGCAGTACTTC. It is translated as CASSQARQGPCEQYF.